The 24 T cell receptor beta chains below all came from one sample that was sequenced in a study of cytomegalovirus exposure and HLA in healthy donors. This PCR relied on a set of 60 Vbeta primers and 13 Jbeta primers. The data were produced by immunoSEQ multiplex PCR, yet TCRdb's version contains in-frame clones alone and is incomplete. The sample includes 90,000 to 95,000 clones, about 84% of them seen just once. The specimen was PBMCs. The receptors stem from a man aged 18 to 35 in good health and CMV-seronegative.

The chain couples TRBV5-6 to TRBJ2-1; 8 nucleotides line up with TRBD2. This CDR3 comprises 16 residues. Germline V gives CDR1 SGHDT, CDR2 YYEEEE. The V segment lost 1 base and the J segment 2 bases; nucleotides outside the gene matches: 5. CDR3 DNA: TGTGCCAGCAGCTTGATGGGACTAGGGCCCTACAATGAGCAGTTCTTC. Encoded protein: CASSLMGLGPYNEQFF.

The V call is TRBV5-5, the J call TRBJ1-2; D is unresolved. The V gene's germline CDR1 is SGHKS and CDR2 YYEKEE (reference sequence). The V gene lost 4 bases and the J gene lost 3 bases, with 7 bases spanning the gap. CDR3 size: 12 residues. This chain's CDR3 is CASSQDYYGYTF. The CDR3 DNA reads TGTGCCAGCAGCCAAGACTACTATGGCTACACCTTC. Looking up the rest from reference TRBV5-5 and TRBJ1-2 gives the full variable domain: DAGVTQSPTHLIKTRGQQVTLRCSPISGHKSVSWYQQVLGQGPQFIFQYYEKEERGRGNFPDRFSARQFPNYSSELNVNALLLGDSALYLCASSQDYYGYTFGSGTRLTVV.

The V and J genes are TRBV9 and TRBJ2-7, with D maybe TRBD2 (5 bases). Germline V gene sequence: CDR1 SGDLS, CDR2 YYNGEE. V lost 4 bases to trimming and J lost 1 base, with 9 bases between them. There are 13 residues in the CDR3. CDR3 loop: CASSPPGSYEQYF. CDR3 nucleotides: TGTGCCAGCAGCCCTCCGGGGTCCTACGAGCAGTACTTC.

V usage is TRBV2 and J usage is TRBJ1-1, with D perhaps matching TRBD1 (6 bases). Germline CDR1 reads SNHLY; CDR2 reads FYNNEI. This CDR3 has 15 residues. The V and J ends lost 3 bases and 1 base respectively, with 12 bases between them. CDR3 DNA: TGTGCCAGCAGTGAGACGGGGGGCACGAACACTGAAGCTTTCTTT. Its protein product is CASSETGGTNTEAFF. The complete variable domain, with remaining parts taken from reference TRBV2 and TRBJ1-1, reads EPEVTQTPSHQVTQMGQEVILRCVPISNHLYFYWYRQILGQKVEFLVSFYNNEISEKSEIFDDQFSVERPDGSNFTLKIRSTKLEDSAMYFCASSETGGTNTEAFFGQGTRLTVV.

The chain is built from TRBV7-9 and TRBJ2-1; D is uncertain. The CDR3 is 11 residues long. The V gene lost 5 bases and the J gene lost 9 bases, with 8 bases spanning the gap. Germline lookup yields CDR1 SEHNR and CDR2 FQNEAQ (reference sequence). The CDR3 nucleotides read TGTGCCAGCAGCGGCCGAAGTGAGCAGTTCTTC. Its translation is CASSGRSEQFF. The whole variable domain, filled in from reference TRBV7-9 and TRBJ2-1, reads DTGVSQNPRHKITKRGQNVTFRCDPISEHNRLYWYRQTLGQGPEFLTYFQNEAQLEKSRLLSDRFSAERPKGSFSTLEIQRTEQGDSAMYLCASSGRSEQFFGPGTRLTVL.

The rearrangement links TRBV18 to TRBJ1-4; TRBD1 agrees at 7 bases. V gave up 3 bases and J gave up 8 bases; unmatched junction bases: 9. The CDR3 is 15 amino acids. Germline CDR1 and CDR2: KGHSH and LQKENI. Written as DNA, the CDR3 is TGTGCCAGCTCACCCCGGACAGGAGACAAAGAAAAACTGTTTTTT. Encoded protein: CASSPRTGDKEKLFF.

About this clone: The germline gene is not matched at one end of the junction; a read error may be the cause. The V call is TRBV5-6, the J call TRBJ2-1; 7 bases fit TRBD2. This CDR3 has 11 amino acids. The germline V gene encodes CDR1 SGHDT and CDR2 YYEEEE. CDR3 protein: CASSLDAGELF. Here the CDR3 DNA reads TGTGCCAGCAGCTTGGATGCGGGGGAGCTCTTC. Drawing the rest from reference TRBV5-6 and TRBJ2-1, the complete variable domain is DAGVTQSPTHLIKTRGQQVTLRCSPKSGHDTVSWYQQALGQGPQFIFQYYEEEERQRGNFPDRFSGHQFPNYSSELNVNALLLGDSALYLCASSLDAGELFGPGTRLTVL.

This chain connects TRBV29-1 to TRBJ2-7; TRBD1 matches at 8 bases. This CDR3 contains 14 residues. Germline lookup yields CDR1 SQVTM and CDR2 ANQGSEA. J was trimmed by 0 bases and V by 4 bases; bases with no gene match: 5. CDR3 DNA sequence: TGCAGCGTTGGTAACAGGGGGTACTCCTACGAGCAGTACTTC. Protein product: CSVGNRGYSYEQYF.

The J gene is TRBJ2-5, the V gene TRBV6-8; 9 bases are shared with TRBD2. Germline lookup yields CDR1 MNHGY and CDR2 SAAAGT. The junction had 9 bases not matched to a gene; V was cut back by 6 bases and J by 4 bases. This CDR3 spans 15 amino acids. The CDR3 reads CASRQRGAGVETQYF. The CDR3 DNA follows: TGTGCCAGCAGGCAGCGGGGGGCCGGAGTAGAGACCCAGTACTTC.

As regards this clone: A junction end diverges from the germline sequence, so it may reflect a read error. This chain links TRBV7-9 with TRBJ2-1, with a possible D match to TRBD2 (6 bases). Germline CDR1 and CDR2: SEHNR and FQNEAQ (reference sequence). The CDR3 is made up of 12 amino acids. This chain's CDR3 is CSSSLPRGSLFF. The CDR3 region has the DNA TGTTCCAGCAGCTTGCCTCGGGGGTCGCTTTTCTTC.

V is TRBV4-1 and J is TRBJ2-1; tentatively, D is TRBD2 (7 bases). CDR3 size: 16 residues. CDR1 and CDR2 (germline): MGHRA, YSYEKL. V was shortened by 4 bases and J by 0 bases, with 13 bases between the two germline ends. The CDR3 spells CASSLPRGASYNEQFF. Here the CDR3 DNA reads TGCGCCAGCAGCCTCCCTCGGGGGGCCTCCTACAATGAGCAGTTCTTC.

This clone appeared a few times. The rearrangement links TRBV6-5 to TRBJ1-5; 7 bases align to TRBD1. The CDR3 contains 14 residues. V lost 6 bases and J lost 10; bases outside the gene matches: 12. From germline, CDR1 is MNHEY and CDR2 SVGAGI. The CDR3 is CASRADRAHDPQHF. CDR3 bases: TGTGCCAGCAGAGCAGACAGGGCGCACGACCCCCAGCATTTT.

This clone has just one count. The CDR3 loop reads CATQEMNTEAFF. In nucleotides, the CDR3 is TGTGCCACACAGGAAATGAACACTGAAGCTTTCTTT. V and J are TRBV9 and TRBJ1-1; tentatively, D is TRBD1 (5 bases). Trimming shortened V by 9 bases and J by 0 bases, and 9 bases separated the two germline ends. CDR3 size: 12 residues. Germline assignment: CDR1 SGDLS and CDR2 YYNGEE.

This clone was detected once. This CDR3 is CASSPGRGTDTQYF. DNA for the CDR3: TGTGCCAGCAGCCCTGGGCGGGGCACAGATACGCAGTATTTT. The chain is built from TRBV5-5 and TRBJ2-3; TRBD2 is a possible D gene (5 bases). The germline V gene encodes CDR1 SGHKS and CDR2 YYEKEE (reference sequence). The CDR3 has 14 amino acids. Trimming shortened V by 4 bases and J by 1 base, and 10 bases separated the two germline ends.

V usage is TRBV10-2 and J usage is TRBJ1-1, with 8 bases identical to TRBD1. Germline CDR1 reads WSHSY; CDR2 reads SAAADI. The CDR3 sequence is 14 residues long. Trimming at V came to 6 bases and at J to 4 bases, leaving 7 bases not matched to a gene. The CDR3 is CASSSQGGVTEAFF. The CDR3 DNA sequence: TGCGCCAGCAGCTCACAGGGGGGCGTCACTGAAGCTTTCTTT.

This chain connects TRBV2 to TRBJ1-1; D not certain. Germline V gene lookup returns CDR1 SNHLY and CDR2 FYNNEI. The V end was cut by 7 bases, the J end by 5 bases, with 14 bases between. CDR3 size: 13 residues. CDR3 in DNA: TGTGCCAGCATTCAAATGGGAGAAACTGAAGCTTTCTTT. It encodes CASIQMGETEAFF. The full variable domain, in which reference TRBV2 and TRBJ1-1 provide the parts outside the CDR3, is EPEVTQTPSHQVTQMGQEVILRCVPISNHLYFYWYRQILGQKVEFLVSFYNNEISEKSEIFDDQFSVERPDGSNFTLKIRSTKLEDSAMYFCASIQMGETEAFFGQGTRLTVV.

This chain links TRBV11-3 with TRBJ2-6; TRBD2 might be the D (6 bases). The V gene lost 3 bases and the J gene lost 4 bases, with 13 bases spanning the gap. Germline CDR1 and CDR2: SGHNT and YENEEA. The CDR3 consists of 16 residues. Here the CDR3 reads CASSFEAAGGANVLTF. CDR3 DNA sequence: TGTGCCAGCAGCTTCGAGGCCGCGGGGGGGGCCAACGTCCTGACTTTC.

CDR3 coding DNA: TGCAGCGTTACTAGGGGAGGAACTAATGAAAAACTGTTTTTT. Translation gives CSVTRGGTNEKLFF. The rearrangement joins TRBV29-1 to TRBJ1-4, with D possibly TRBD1 on 5 matching bases. From germline, CDR1 is SQVTM and CDR2 ANQGSEA. Trimming stripped 5 bases from V and 1 base from J, with 11 bases between. The CDR3 length is 14 residues.

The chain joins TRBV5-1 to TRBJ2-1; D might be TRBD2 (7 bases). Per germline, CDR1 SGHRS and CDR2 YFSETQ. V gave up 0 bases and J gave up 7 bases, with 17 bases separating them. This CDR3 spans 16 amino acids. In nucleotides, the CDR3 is TGCGCCAGCAGCTTGGAAGTAGGGGGGAGGGGAAATGAGCAGTTCTTC. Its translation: CASSLEVGGRGNEQFF.

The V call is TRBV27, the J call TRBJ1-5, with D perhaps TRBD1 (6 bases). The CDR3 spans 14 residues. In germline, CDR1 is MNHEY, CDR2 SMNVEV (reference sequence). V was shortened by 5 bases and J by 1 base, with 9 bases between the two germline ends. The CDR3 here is CASSPDRSNQPQHF. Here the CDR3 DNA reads TGTGCCAGCAGTCCTGACAGGAGCAATCAGCCCCAGCATTTT.

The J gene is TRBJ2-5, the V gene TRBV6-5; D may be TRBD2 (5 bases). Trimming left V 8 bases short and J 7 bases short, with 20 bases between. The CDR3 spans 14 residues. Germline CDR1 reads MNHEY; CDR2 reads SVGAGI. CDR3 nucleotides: TGTGCCAGCCGTGGACCTTTAATCGGAGGGACCCAGTACTTC. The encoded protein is CASRGPLIGGTQYF.

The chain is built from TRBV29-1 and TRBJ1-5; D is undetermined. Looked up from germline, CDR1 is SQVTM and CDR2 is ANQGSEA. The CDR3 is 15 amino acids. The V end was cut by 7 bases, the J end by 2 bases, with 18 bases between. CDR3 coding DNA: TGCAGCGCTGTTGTGTCAGGTGGTGGCAATCAGCCCCAGCATTTT. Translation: CSAVVSGGGNQPQHF.

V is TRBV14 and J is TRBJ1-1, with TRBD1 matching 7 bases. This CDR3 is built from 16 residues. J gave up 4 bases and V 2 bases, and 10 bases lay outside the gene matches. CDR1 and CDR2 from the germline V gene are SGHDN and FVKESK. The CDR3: CASSQRSQTGSTEAFF. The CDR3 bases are TGTGCCAGCAGCCAAAGGTCTCAGACAGGGAGCACTGAAGCTTTCTTT. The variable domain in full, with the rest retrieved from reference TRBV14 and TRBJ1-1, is EAGVTQFPSHSVIEKGQTVTLRCDPISGHDNLYWYRRVMGKEIKFLLHFVKESKQDESGMPNNRFLAERTGGTYSTLKVQPAELEDSGVYFCASSQRSQTGSTEAFFGQGTRLTVV.

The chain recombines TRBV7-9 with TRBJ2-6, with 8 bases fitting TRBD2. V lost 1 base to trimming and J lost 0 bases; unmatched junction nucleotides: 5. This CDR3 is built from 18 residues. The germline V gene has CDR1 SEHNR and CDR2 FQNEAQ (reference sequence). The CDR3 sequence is CASSLVDSGTSGANVLTF. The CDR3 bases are TGTGCCAGCAGCTTAGTGGATAGCGGGACCTCTGGGGCCAACGTCCTGACTTTC. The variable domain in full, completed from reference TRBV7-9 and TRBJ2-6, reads DTGVSQNPRHKITKRGQNVTFRCDPISEHNRLYWYRQTLGQGPEFLTYFQNEAQLEKSRLLSDRFSAERPKGSFSTLEIQRTEQGDSAMYLCASSLVDSGTSGANVLTFGAGSRLTVL.